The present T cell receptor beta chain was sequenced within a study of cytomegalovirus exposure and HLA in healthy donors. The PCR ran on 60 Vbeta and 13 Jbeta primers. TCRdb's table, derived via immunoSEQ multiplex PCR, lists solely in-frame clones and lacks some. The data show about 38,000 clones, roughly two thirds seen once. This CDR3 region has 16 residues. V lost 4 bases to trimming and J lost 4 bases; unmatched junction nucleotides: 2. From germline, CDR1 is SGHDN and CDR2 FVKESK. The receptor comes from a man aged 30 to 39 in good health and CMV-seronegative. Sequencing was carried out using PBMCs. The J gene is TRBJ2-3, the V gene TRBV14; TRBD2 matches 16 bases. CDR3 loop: CASSLGTSGGADTQYF. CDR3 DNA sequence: TGTGCCAGCAGCCTCGGGACTAGCGGGGGGGCAGATACGCAGTATTTT.